The entry below gives a single T cell receptor (beta chain) sequence along with its context. The entry originates in a study of blood T cell repertoires in COVID-19. Profiling relied on immunoSEQ multiplex PCR, and the TCRdb table lists in-frame clones only, not all of them. Of 120,000 or so clones in the sample, 75% to 85% were seen once. CDR1 SGHTA and CDR2 FQGNSA come from the germline V gene. The V gene lost 4 bases and the J gene lost 8 bases, with 9 bases spanning the gap. The CDR3 is 12 amino acids. The receptor comes from a man aged 35-49 years with active or convalescent COVID-19. The sequencing sample was made of peripheral blood. The chain couples TRBV7-2 to TRBJ1-5; D call uncertain. The CDR3 nucleotides read TGTGCCAGCAGCTCGCCCCCGGAGCCCCAGCATTTT. Residues: CASSSPPEPQHF.